The 27 T cell receptor beta chains below all came from one sample that was sequenced in a study of shared clonotypes between healthy human individuals. The assay was immunoSEQ multiplex PCR, and TCRdb's table has in-frame clones only and misses some. The table has over 1.5 million clones, approximately 98% seen once. The source material was naive CD4+ T cells sorted from blood. This sample's subset: CD45RA+ positively selected. The receptors were gathered from a man aged 30 to 39 in good health.

This sequence joins TRBV4-1 and TRBJ2-1, with TRBD2 identical over 12 bases. Trimming cost V 4 bases and J 5 bases; bases outside gene matches: 12. Germline lookup yields CDR1 MGHRA and CDR2 YSYEKL. This CDR3 has 18 amino acids. The CDR3 DNA reads TGCGCCAGCAGCCTCCCCCTTTTACTAGCGGGAGGTAACAATGAGCAGTTCTTC. Translating gives CASSLPLLLAGGNNEQFF.

Worth noting for this clone: The sample has other DNA sequences that encode this CDR3 too. CDR3 coding DNA: TGCAGCGTTGGAGGACAGGGGGCCTACGAGCAGTACTTC. Amino acids: CSVGGQGAYEQYF. The chain uses TRBV29-1 and TRBJ2-7; 10 bases align to TRBD1. The CDR3 extends over 13 amino acids. Germline lookup yields CDR1 SQVTM and CDR2 ANQGSEA. The V gene end was trimmed by 4 bases and the J gene end by 2 bases; junction bases not matched to a gene: 2.

The V gene is TRBV19, the J gene TRBJ2-7, with unresolved D. V was cut by 7 bases and J by 4 bases, with 11 bases left in between. This CDR3 spans 12 amino acids. Germline values: CDR1 LNHDA, CDR2 SQIVND (reference sequence). CDR3 amino acids: CASMGTTYEQYF. The CDR3 DNA sequence: TGTGCCAGTATGGGCACCACTTACGAGCAGTACTTC.

The count of this clone is one. The chain links TRBV5-1 to TRBJ1-2; the D is unclear. Trimming pared 1 base from V and 7 bases from J, leaving 11 bases between. Looked up from germline, CDR1 is SGHRS and CDR2 is YFSETQ. This CDR3 has 13 amino acids. The CDR3: CASSLPGAGGYTF. CDR3 nucleotide sequence: TGCGCCAGCAGCTTGCCGGGTGCCGGTGGCTACACCTTC.

The chain couples TRBV9 to TRBJ2-1, with D possibly being TRBD2 (7 bases). Germline V gives CDR1 SGDLS, CDR2 YYNGEE. V was trimmed by 6 bases and J by 2 bases, leaving 15 bases between them. There are 15 residues in the CDR3. For the CDR3, the DNA is TGTGCCAGCACCACGGGGAGGGACACCTACAATGAGCAGTTCTTC. Its protein is CASTTGRDTYNEQFF.

CDR3 region: CAWSRGATSGRDEQFF. As DNA, the CDR3 is TGTGCCTGGAGTCGGGGGGCGACTAGCGGGCGGGATGAGCAGTTCTTC. The chain links TRBV30 to TRBJ2-1; 10 positions match TRBD2. Trimming took 2 bases from V and 8 from J; bases not matched to a gene: 12. This CDR3 has 16 residues. CDR1 is GTSNPN, CDR2 SVGIG, per germline (reference sequence).

The chain uses TRBV10-1 and TRBJ2-7; TRBD2 aligns across 10 bases. V shed 4 bases and J 5 bases; nucleotides not matched to a gene: 14. The CDR3 is 17 residues long. CDR1 is WNHNN and CDR2 is SYGVQD in the germline V gene (reference sequence). CDR3 sequence: CASSVLLAGVGFHEQYF. CDR3 sequence (DNA): TGCGCCAGCAGTGTTTTGCTAGCGGGAGTGGGCTTCCACGAGCAGTACTTC.

J is TRBJ2-1 and V is TRBV7-7; D might be TRBD2 (6 bases). V was trimmed by 5 bases and J by 3 bases, leaving 17 bases between them. This CDR3 contains 16 residues. Germline CDR1 SSHAT, CDR2 FNYEAQ (reference sequence). This CDR3 is CASSRLARPLYNEQFF. As DNA, the CDR3 is TGTGCCAGCAGCCGCCTAGCGAGACCCCTCTACAATGAGCAGTTCTTC.

The chain uses TRBV28 and TRBJ2-3; 7 bases align to TRBD2. Germline lookup yields CDR1 MDHEN and CDR2 SYDVKM. CDR3 length: 16 residues. The ends lost 2 bases at V and 6 bases at J; junction bases unmatched: 11. CDR3 protein: CASSLLGAGPQDTQYF. CDR3 nucleotide sequence: TGTGCCAGCAGTTTACTTGGAGCGGGACCCCAGGATACGCAGTATTTT.

This clone was detected only once. This rearrangement joins TRBV4-3 to TRBJ2-1, with 7 bases matching TRBD2. V lost 4 bases and J lost 6; bases outside the gene matches: 9. The CDR3 runs to 15 residues. Germline CDR1 LGHNA, CDR2 YSLEER. CDR3 region: CASSPLAGAPNEQFF. The CDR3 bases are TGCGCCAGCAGCCCTCTCGCGGGAGCTCCCAATGAGCAGTTCTTC.

The V call is TRBV6-6, the J call TRBJ2-1, with 7 bases matching TRBD2. In germline, CDR1 is MNHNY, CDR2 SVGAGI (reference sequence). The CDR3 loop spans 15 amino acids. J was trimmed by 4 bases and V by 5 bases; bases with no gene match: 8. DNA for the CDR3: TGTGCCAGCAGTCTCACGGGACTACCTTACAATGAGCAGTTCTTC. It yields the protein CASSLTGLPYNEQFF.

The V gene is TRBV6-1, the J gene TRBJ2-7, with TRBD1 matching over 7 bases. The CDR3 extends over 13 amino acids. In germline, CDR1 is MNHNS, CDR2 SASEGT. The V and J ends lost 3 bases and 3 bases, in that order; junction bases with no gene match: 2. In DNA form, the CDR3 reads TGTGCCAGCAGTGAGGGGGACAGCTACGAGCAGTACTTC. It specifies CASSEGDSYEQYF.

The CDR3 reads CASSPDPGIETQYF. CDR3 in DNA: TGTGCCAGCAGCCCCGACCCGGGGATAGAGACCCAGTACTTC. This chain joins TRBV9 and TRBJ2-5; D might be TRBD2 (5 bases). The V gene lost 4 bases and the J gene lost 4 bases, with 14 bases spanning the gap. The CDR3 is made up of 14 amino acids. The germline V gene encodes CDR1 SGDLS and CDR2 YYNGEE.

The V and J genes are TRBV5-1 and TRBJ2-2; a possible D gene is TRBD1 (6 bases). V gave up 4 bases and J gave up 6 bases, with 19 bases separating them. Germline V lookup: CDR1 SGHRS, CDR2 YFSETQ. The CDR3 contains 16 residues. CDR3 sequence reads: CASSGWPGAGAGELFF. The CDR3 bases are TGCGCCAGCAGCGGCTGGCCAGGGGCCGGCGCCGGGGAGCTGTTTTTT.

J is TRBJ1-5 and V is TRBV5-1, with 11 positions matching TRBD1. V trimming: 4 bases; J trimming: 5 bases; junction bases outside the gene matches: 2. This CDR3 comprises 14 residues. Germline CDR1 is SGHRS and CDR2 is YFSETQ. In DNA form, the CDR3 reads TGCGCCAGCAGCAAGGGACAGGGGGATCAGCCCCAGCATTTT. Translated, it gives CASSKGQGDQPQHF.

The chain uses TRBV5-1 and TRBJ2-5; no clear D gene. The CDR3 runs to 11 residues. The V end lost 7 bases, the J end lost 2 bases, and 6 bases lay between the germline ends. Germline V gene sequence: CDR1 SGHRS, CDR2 YFSETQ. In nucleotides, the CDR3 is TGCGCCAGCTACTTTCAAGAGACCCAGTACTTC. This encodes CASYFQETQYF.

This chain links TRBV7-9 with TRBJ2-1; maybe TRBD2 (5 bases). V lost 1 base, J lost 3 bases, and 10 bases lay in between. The length of the CDR3 is 15 residues. The germline V gene encodes CDR1 SEHNR and CDR2 FQNEAQ (reference sequence). DNA for the CDR3: TGTGCCAGCAGCTTAGAGACTAACCGCTACAATGAGCAGTTCTTC. Translated, it gives CASSLETNRYNEQFF.

The chain uses TRBV11-2 and TRBJ2-7; 8 bases fit TRBD2. The ends lost 3 bases at V and 3 bases at J; junction bases unmatched: 7. Germline V gives CDR1 SGHAT, CDR2 FQNNGV. This CDR3 comprises 15 residues. Written as DNA, the CDR3 is TGTGCCAGCAGCTTTTCAACCGGGACTAGCTACGAGCAGTACTTC. Translated, it gives CASSFSTGTSYEQYF.

J is TRBJ2-3 and V is TRBV5-5; D remains unclear. With 4 bases removed from V and 4 bases from J, the gap between germline ends came to 13 bases. From germline, CDR1 is SGHKS and CDR2 YYEKEE (reference sequence). CDR3 length: 14 residues. CDR3 amino acids: CASSPPQIPDTQYF. Here the CDR3 DNA reads TGTGCCAGCAGCCCGCCCCAGATCCCAGATACGCAGTATTTT.

This chain links TRBV6-1 with TRBJ2-2; TRBD1 aligns across 7 bases. The germline V gene has CDR1 MNHNS and CDR2 SASEGT. Trimming cost V 3 bases and J 3 bases; bases outside gene matches: 1. The CDR3 extends over 14 amino acids. This chain's CDR3 is CASSERGHTGELFF. DNA of the CDR3: TGTGCCAGCAGTGAGAGGGGGCACACCGGGGAGCTGTTTTTT.

The chain recombines TRBV10-3 with TRBJ2-1; a possible D gene is TRBD1 (6 bases). The CDR3 length is 11 residues. The V gene's germline CDR1 is ENHRY and CDR2 SYGVKD. V shed 4 bases and J shed 10 bases, with 8 bases lying between them. The CDR3 sequence is CAISGGQEQFF. CDR3 DNA sequence: TGTGCCATCAGTGGCGGACAGGAGCAGTTCTTC.

CDR3 in DNA: TGTGCCAGCAGACTGGGGGGAGGCTACACCTTC. Translated: CASRLGGGYTF. The chain joins TRBV6-1 to TRBJ1-2; D may be TRBD1 (5 bases). The CDR3 totals 11 residues. The germline gives CDR1 MNHNS, CDR2 SASEGT. The ends were cut back, 6 bases at V and 8 bases at J, with 10 bases in the middle.

The rearrangement joins TRBV18 to TRBJ2-2; 11 bases agree with TRBD2. V trimming: 3 bases; J trimming: 0 bases; junction bases outside the gene matches: 6. Germline V CDR1 and CDR2: KGHSH, LQKENI. This CDR3 is 18 amino acids long. The CDR3 region has the DNA TGTGCCAGCTCACCTTTGACTAGCGGGGATACGAACACCGGGGAGCTGTTTTTT. It yields the protein CASSPLTSGDTNTGELFF.

This sequence joins TRBV10-2 and TRBJ2-7; 10 bases are shared with TRBD2. The CDR3 sequence is 15 residues long. The junction had 6 bases not matched to a gene; V was cut back by 3 bases and J by 4 bases. CDR1 is WSHSY and CDR2 is SAAADI in the germline V gene. Here the CDR3 reads CASSETSGMLYEQYF. The CDR3 nucleotides read TGCGCCAGCAGTGAAACTAGCGGGATGCTATACGAGCAGTACTTC.

For the CDR3, the DNA is TGCGCCAGCAGCCCGACTAGCCTTGAGCAGTTCTTC. Its translation is CASSPTSLEQFF. The chain has TRBV5-1 and TRBJ2-1; 7 bases map to TRBD2. The CDR3 contains 12 residues. Germline values: CDR1 SGHRS, CDR2 YFSETQ. Germline trimming cut 4 bases from V and 9 bases from J; bases unmatched to any gene: 4.

CDR3 bases: TGTGCCAGCAGTGAAGCCCTGGCGGCGGGTTCGGGCACTGAAGCTTTCTTT. Amino acids: CASSEALAAGSGTEAFF. This chain joins TRBV2 and TRBJ1-1; no definite D call. The CDR3 sequence is 17 residues long. The V gene's germline CDR1 is SNHLY and CDR2 FYNNEI. Trimming left V 0 bases short and J 4 bases short, with 18 bases between.

This clone was counted once. The V and J genes are TRBV19 and TRBJ2-3; D may be TRBD1 or TRBD2 (5 bases each). CDR1 is LNHDA, CDR2 SQIVND, per germline (reference sequence). The CDR3 extends over 15 amino acids. Between the trimmed V and J ends, which lost 5 bases and 3 bases, there was a span of 15 bases. The CDR3 bases are TGTGCCAGTAGTTCTGGGGGTGCGCGAACAGATACGCAGTATTTT. The encoded protein is CASSSGGARTDTQYF.